The clone carrying this TCR beta chain was seen only once. Those enrolled in Seattle joined during active infection and were followed longitudinally afterward. The data were obtained in a study of blood T cell repertoires in COVID-19. Study in general: Sources were T cells, B-cell-depleted T cells, or PBMCs; the material itself was cDNA or gDNA.

Assay used: immunoSEQ multiplex PCR; TCRdb lists only in-frame clones, some missing. The table includes about 290,000 clones, 89% detected once. Germline V gene sequence: CDR1 MGHRA, CDR2 YSYEKL. The length of the CDR3 is 16 residues. Trimming removed 3 bases from V and 5 bases from J, with 19 bases in between. The sample consisted of peripheral blood. This receptor was taken from a woman aged 25 to 39 with COVID-19, enrolled during active disease. This chain uses TRBV4-1 with TRBJ1-1, with D possibly TRBD1 on 5 matching bases. CDR3 region: CASSQMEGAYRTEAFF. CDR3 nucleotide sequence: TGCGCCAGCAGCCAGATGGAAGGGGCTTATAGGACTGAAGCTTTCTTT.